These T cell receptor beta chains were read from a single sample in a study of cytomegalovirus exposure and HLA in healthy donors. Sequenced by immunoSEQ multiplex PCR; TCRdb stores in-frame clones only, minus some. The sample holds 200,000 to 300,000 clones, roughly 86% seen once. The sequenced sample was PBMCs. Receptors were obtained from a woman aged 40 to 50 in good health and CMV-seropositive. Both conserved end residues are part of each CDR3. Fields, in order: clone size, J gene, D gene, V gene, CDR3 protein, CDR3 DNA. D genes are given only for firm matches. Clone size is not always given. Where it is, it says once, few, many or a class for expanded clones.

-,TRBJ2-2,TRBD1,TRBV27,CASAGTGWTGELFF,TGTGCCAGCGCCGGGACAGGGTGGACCGGGGAGCTGTTTTTT
few,TRBJ2-2,-,TRBV7-9,CASSLGGQTGELFF,TGTGCCAGCAGCCTAGGAGGCCAGACCGGGGAGCTGTTTTTT
-,TRBJ2-2,-,TRBV11-2,CASSLDRVGTGELFF,TGTGCCAGCAGCTTAGACAGGGTGGGGACCGGGGAGCTGTTTTTT
-,TRBJ1-3,TRBD1,TRBV7-2,CASSLTDRVSGNTIYF,TGTGCCAGCAGCTTAACCGACAGGGTGTCTGGAAACACCATATATTTT
-,TRBJ2-7,-,TRBV15,CATSRGRTGHVNF,TGTGCCACCAGCAGAGGTAGGACGGGACATGTGAACTTC
-,TRBJ1-3,-,TRBV7-9,CASSLRSRAISGNTIYF,TGTGCCAGCAGCTTACGCTCCAGGGCAATCTCTGGAAACACCATATATTTT
-,TRBJ2-5,-,TRBV28,CAINSLEFGQQETQYF,TGTGCCATCAACAGTTTAGAATTCGGACAGCAAGAGACCCAGTACTTC
-,TRBJ2-3,TRBD2,TRBV7-9,CASETGGDTQYF,TGTGCCAGCGAGACGGGGGGAGATACGCAGTATTTT
-,TRBJ2-7,TRBD2,TRBV29-1,CSVQRALAANYEQYF,TGCAGCGTTCAAAGAGCTCTAGCGGCCAACTACGAGCAGTACTTC
-,TRBJ2-7,-,TRBV27,CASSFGDRYEQYF,TGTGCCAGCAGTTTCGGGGATAGATACGAGCAGTACTTC
-,TRBJ2-7,TRBD2,TRBV7-8,CASSRISVSGTSGSYEQYF,TGTGCCAGCAGCAGAATATCGGTGTCCGGGACTAGCGGCTCCTACGAGCAGTACTTC
once,TRBJ1-1,-,TRBV2,CASSEAGHPRVAFF,TGTGCCAGCAGTGAAGCCGGGCACCCGAGGGTCGCTTTCTTT
-,TRBJ2-7,-,TRBV14,CASSQVGAGTYEQYF,TGTGCCAGCAGCCAAGTAGGTGCGGGCACCTACGAGCAGTACTTC
once,TRBJ2-7,-,TRBV9,CASSVGGSTYEQYF,TGTGCCAGCAGCGTAGGAGGGTCGACCTACGAGCAGTACTTC
-,TRBJ2-7,-,TRBV10-3,CAITSDLPDYEQYF,TGTGCCATCACCTCAGACTTACCGGACTACGAGCAGTACTTC
-,TRBJ2-7,TRBD2,TRBV7-9,CASSVEYSSGSRVEQYF,TGTGCCAGCAGCGTAGAATACTCCAGCGGGAGTCGTGTCGAGCAGTACTTC
-,TRBJ2-7,TRBD1,TRBV7-9,CASSEVTGGYEQYF,TGTGCCAGCAGCGAGGTTACAGGGGGTTACGAGCAGTACTTC
-,TRBJ1-1,-,TRBV11-2,CASSPSWGVRVTEAFF,TGTGCCAGCAGCCCCTCGTGGGGGGTCAGGGTCACTGAAGCTTTCTTT
-,TRBJ1-6,-,TRBV6-4,CASSRDTNSPLHF,TGTGCCAGCAGCCGGGACACGAATTCACCCCTCCACTTT
-,TRBJ2-3,-,TRBV14,CASSQGGSLWADTQYF,TGTGCCAGCAGCCAAGGCGGTAGCTTGTGGGCAGATACGCAGTATTTT
-,TRBJ2-2,-,TRBV11-2,CASSSRTGSGPGELFF,TGTGCCAGCAGTTCCCGTACGGGGAGCGGGCCCGGGGAGCTGTTTTTT
-,TRBJ2-7,TRBD2,TRBV4-3,CASSQQAGGPFYEQYF,TGCGCCAGCAGCCAACAAGCGGGAGGGCCTTTCTACGAGCAGTACTTC
-,TRBJ1-2,-,TRBV21-1,CASSKDSREVVGYTF,TGTGCCAGCAGCAAAGACAGCAGGGAAGTGGTGGGCTACACCTTC
-,TRBJ2-7,-,TRBV4-2,CASSHADGLLSYEQYF,TGTGCCAGCAGCCACGCTGACGGACTCTTGTCCTACGAGCAGTACTTC
-,TRBJ1-4,TRBD1,TRBV6-1,CASSGQGGVEKLFF,TGTGCCAGCAGTGGACAGGGTGGGGTTGAAAAACTGTTTTTT
-,TRBJ1-1,TRBD1,TRBV28,CASSITGAWGTEAFF,TGTGCCAGCAGTATAACAGGGGCCTGGGGCACTGAAGCTTTCTTT
-,TRBJ1-2,-,TRBV18,CASSPDSSNYGYTF,TGTGCCAGCTCACCGGACAGCTCTAACTATGGCTACACCTTC
-,TRBJ1-5,-,TRBV30,CAWTRGGNQPQHF,TGTGCCTGGACTCGGGGGGGCAATCAGCCCCAGCATTTT
-,TRBJ2-4,-,TRBV28,CASSSLPKNIQYF,TGTGCCAGCAGTTCCCTCCCCAAAAACATTCAGTACTTC
-,TRBJ2-5,-,TRBV5-4,CASSLAGGGIQETQYF,TGTGCCAGCAGCTTGGCAGGAGGCGGGATCCAAGAGACCCAGTACTTC
-,TRBJ2-3,TRBD2,TRBV7-3,CASSLKATSGSTDTQYF,TGTGCCAGCAGCTTAAAAGCGACTAGCGGGAGCACAGATACGCAGTATTTT
-,TRBJ2-2,TRBD2,TRBV27,CASSSRGGRTTGELFF,TGTGCCAGCAGCTCGAGGGGAGGGAGGACTACCGGGGAGCTGTTTTTT
-,TRBJ2-3,-,TRBV7-9,CASSPQELAEFTDTQYF,TGTGCCAGCAGCCCCCAGGAGTTAGCGGAGTTCACAGATACGCAGTATTTT
-,TRBJ2-7,TRBD1,TRBV12-5,CASGSGQSIYEQYF,TGTGCTAGTGGGTCGGGACAGTCAATCTACGAGCAGTACTTC
-,TRBJ1-2,-,TRBV7-9,CSSSSLVQGFSGYTF,TGTTCCAGCAGCTCGCTTGTTCAGGGATTCTCTGGCTACACCTTC
once,TRBJ2-7,TRBD2,TRBV7-2,CASTLTSSGGFYEQYF,TGTGCCAGCACCTTAACTTCTAGCGGGGGTTTCTACGAGCAGTACTTC
once,TRBJ2-1,TRBD2,TRBV2,CASSPMSGLAGYNEQFF,TGTGCCAGCAGTCCCATGTCGGGACTAGCGGGCTACAATGAGCAGTTCTTC
-,TRBJ2-7,-,TRBV5-6,CASSLESISYEQYF,TGTGCCAGCAGCTTGGAATCAATCTCCTACGAGCAGTACTTC
-,TRBJ2-4,TRBD2,TRBV2,CASSEGRLAGVVIQYF,TGTGCCAGCAGTGAAGGGCGACTAGCGGGAGTGGTCATTCAGTACTTC
few,TRBJ2-3,TRBD1,TRBV29-1,CSVRGQGVTDTQYF,TGCAGCGTTCGGGGACAGGGCGTCACAGATACGCAGTATTTT